These 19 T cell receptor beta chains originate from one sample sequenced in a study of control samples from healthy donors and cancer patients (TCRdb year 2020). The library was generated by the immunoSEQ multiplex PCR assay. TCRdb carries this immuneACCESS record with in-frame sequences only. Its versions omit some clonotypes, under half of them owing to an unresolved V gene in the studies checked, with the rest unexplained. The sample includes around 94,000 clones, with about nine tenths observed a single time. About 4% of the sample is taken by the ten largest. The sequencing sample was made of blood. These receptor sequences come from a young woman in good health.

This chain links TRBV7-5 with TRBJ1-1; the DNA was not used to check the table's D call, TRBD1. TRBV7-5 corresponds to a pseudogene. This CDR3 region has 17 residues. The CDR3 protein is CVRSLEGQGAMDTEAFF. CDR3 DNA sequence: TGTGTCAGAAGCTTAGAAGGACAGGGGGCCATGGACACTGAAGCTTTCTTT.

This chain joins TRBV6-5 and TRBJ1-1; D remains ambiguous. Germline loops: CDR1 MNHEY, CDR2 SVGAGI. The CDR3 covers 15 residues. The ends were cut back, 5 bases at V and 4 bases at J, with 17 bases in the middle. Here the CDR3 reads CASSPPYPFGTEAFF. The CDR3 DNA follows: TGTGCCAGCAGTCCCCCCTACCCTTTTGGCACTGAAGCTTTCTTT.

The V call is TRBV6-1, the J call TRBJ2-3; TRBD2 aligns across 9 bases. This CDR3 is 16 amino acids long. V shed 2 bases and J 0 bases; nucleotides not matched to a gene: 3. Germline V gives CDR1 MNHNS, CDR2 SASEGT. CDR3 protein: CASSELAGGSTDTQYF. DNA of the CDR3: TGTGCCAGCAGTGAACTGGCGGGGGGGAGCACAGATACGCAGTATTTT.

This chain joins TRBV6-5 and TRBJ1-2; D may be TRBD1 (5 bases). The CDR3 has 14 amino acids. V lost 3 bases to trimming and J lost 5 bases, with 13 bases between them. Germline values: CDR1 MNHEY, CDR2 SVGAGI. The CDR3 loop is CASSYGSGKYGYTF. The CDR3 DNA reads as TGTGCCAGCAGTTATGGTTCAGGGAAGTATGGCTACACCTTC.

The CDR3 DNA is TGTGCCAGCAGTAGGGACAGGGGCGGCTACACCTTC. The encoded protein is CASSRDRGGYTF. This chain links TRBV2 with TRBJ1-2; 10 bases match TRBD1. Germline CDR1 and CDR2: SNHLY and FYNNEI. V shed 5 bases, J shed 8 bases, and the junction held 2 bases outside the gene matches. The CDR3 is 12 residues long.

The rearrangement links TRBV7-8 to TRBJ1-2; TRBD1 matches 7 bases. This CDR3 has 16 amino acids. V shed 5 bases, J shed 3 bases, and the junction held 12 bases outside the gene matches. CDR1 and CDR2 (germline): SGHVS, FQNEAQ. CDR3 DNA sequence: TGTGCCAGCAGCGAACACGCCGGGACAGCAGACTATGGCTACACCTTC. It translates to CASSEHAGTADYGYTF.

V gene TRBV5-1 combines with J gene TRBJ1-2; no firm D call. V lost 5 bases and J 2 bases, leaving 10 bases between the germline ends. This CDR3 is built from 13 residues. From germline, CDR1 is SGHRS and CDR2 YFSETQ. In DNA form, the CDR3 reads TGCGCCAGCAGACCCGACGAGAACTATGGCTACACCTTC. Its protein is CASRPDENYGYTF.

Regarding this clone: At one of its ends the junction is not consistent with the germline gene, which may arise from a read error. J is TRBJ2-5 and V is TRBV7-9; the D is unclear. In germline, CDR1 is SEHNR, CDR2 FQNEAQ (reference sequence). The CDR3 consists of 14 residues. CDR3 bases: TGTGCCAGCAGCGTAGAAAATCCAAGAGAGCCCCAGTACTTC. Translating gives CASSVENPREPQYF.

To note about this clone: Other DNA sequences from this sample encode an identical CDR3 as well. The gene calls are TRBV27 and TRBJ1-2; 7 nucleotides line up with TRBD1. The CDR3 is 13 residues long. Germline CDR1 MNHEY, CDR2 SMNVEV (reference sequence). Germline trimming cut 4 bases from V and 3 bases from J; bases unmatched to any gene: 2. CDR3 in DNA: TGTGCCAGCAGTTCCCAGGGGGACTATGGCTACACCTTC. Its translation: CASSSQGDYGYTF.

This rearrangement joins TRBV27 to TRBJ2-7, with TRBD1 as a possible D gene (6 bases). From germline, CDR1 is MNHEY and CDR2 SMNVEV (reference sequence). V lost 6 bases and J lost 0, with 15 bases in between. This CDR3 has 15 residues. The CDR3 spells CASSLNPTGSYEQYF. For the CDR3, the DNA is TGTGCCAGCAGCCTGAATCCGACAGGCTCCTACGAGCAGTACTTC.

The chain combines TRBV18 with TRBJ1-3; 8 nucleotides align to TRBD1. V lost 5 bases to trimming and J lost 0 bases; unmatched junction nucleotides: 3. There are 15 residues in the CDR3. Germline values: CDR1 KGHSH, CDR2 LQKENI. In nucleotides, the CDR3 is TGTGCCAGCTCATTGGGGACAGGCTCTGGAAACACCATATATTTT. The encoded protein is CASSLGTGSGNTIYF.

The chain couples TRBV27 to TRBJ1-1; possibly TRBD1 for D (5 bases). Per germline, CDR1 MNHEY and CDR2 SMNVEV (reference sequence). The CDR3 length is 14 residues. V lost 5 bases and J lost 0, with 10 bases in between. DNA of the CDR3: TGTGCCAGCAGTATCACAGGACTGAACACTGAAGCTTTCTTT. Its translation: CASSITGLNTEAFF.

The count of this clone is one. This chain joins TRBV6-5 and TRBJ2-7; 9 positions match TRBD2. The CDR3 contains 14 residues. Germline V gives CDR1 MNHEY, CDR2 SVGAGI. The junction had 5 bases not matched to a gene; V was cut back by 5 bases and J by 3 bases. The CDR3 here is CASSRASGNYEQYF. CDR3 DNA: TGTGCCAGCAGTAGGGCTAGCGGGAACTACGAGCAGTACTTC.

CDR3 protein: CASSENRRGQPQHF. The CDR3 nucleotides read TGTGCCAGCAGTGAAAATCGAAGGGGTCAGCCCCAGCATTTT. The chain links TRBV2 to TRBJ1-5, with D maybe TRBD1 (5 bases). Germline V CDR1 and CDR2: SNHLY, FYNNEI. CDR3 length: 14 residues. The V end lost 2 bases, the J end lost 6 bases, and 11 bases lay between the germline ends.

The chain employs TRBV6-6 and TRBJ1-2, with 9 bases that match TRBD1. V shed 5 bases and J 6 bases; nucleotides not matched to a gene: 10. Germline V lookup: CDR1 MNHNY, CDR2 SVGAGI (reference sequence). The CDR3 loop spans 15 amino acids. CDR3 DNA sequence: TGTGCCAGCAGTCCCCCGGGACAGGGTAAAGATGGCTACACCTTC. It codes for CASSPPGQGKDGYTF.

The chain joins TRBV9 to TRBJ2-1, with D tentatively TRBD1 (5 bases). V lost 2 bases and J lost 7, with 16 bases in between. CDR1 SGDLS and CDR2 YYNGEE come from the germline V gene. The CDR3 spans 15 residues. The CDR3 DNA reads TGTGCCAGCAGCGTTGGATGGGGCGCATATAATGAGCAGTTCTTC. It translates to CASSVGWGAYNEQFF.

DNA of the CDR3: TGTGCAAGTCGCCCAAGAGGAGAACCGAACACTGAAGCTTTCTTT. It yields the protein CASRPRGEPNTEAFF. This chain joins TRBV12-2 and TRBJ1-1. TRBV12-2 is a known pseudogene. The CDR3 runs 15 residues.

V is TRBV4-1 and J is TRBJ1-6; no clear D gene. V was pared by 0 bases and J by 7 bases, with 13 bases between. From germline, CDR1 is MGHRA and CDR2 YSYEKL. The CDR3 is 16 amino acids. The CDR3 DNA reads TGCGCCAGCAGCCAAGATAGAGCTGAAGGCAATTCACCCCTCCACTTT. Amino acids: CASSQDRAEGNSPLHF.

This CDR3 reads CASSSGGLNYGYTF. The CDR3 nucleotides read TGTGCCAGCAGTTCCGGGGGGCTCAACTATGGCTACACCTTC. This chain uses TRBV28 with TRBJ1-2, with D possibly TRBD1 on 6 matching bases. Looked up from germline, CDR1 is MDHEN and CDR2 is SYDVKM. With 4 bases removed from V and 2 bases from J, the gap between germline ends came to 11 bases. The CDR3 consists of 14 residues.